This T cell receptor beta chain was profiled in a study of blood T cell repertoires in COVID-19. Unmatched junction bases numbered 6, after V lost 2 bases and J lost 2 bases. Per the germline V gene, CDR1 is SGHRS and CDR2 is YFSETQ. This CDR3 region has 15 residues. This study enrolled people aged about 18 to 100 from about 26 US geographic areas. Assignments of participants to cohorts depended upon their own reported clinical history. Donors in Cohort 3 counted as recovered after two negative PCRs, clearance, or symptom resolution. Authors' processing steps: Reference gene primers were amplified, and this amplification served to estimate nucleated cell counts. The assay was immunoSEQ multiplex PCR, and TCRdb's table has in-frame clones only and misses some. That table furnishes V, J and clone size, whereas the DNA furnished D and trimming. Of 190,000 or so clones in the sample, more than 70% were seen once.

The sample was PBMCs or T cells enriched from blood (not recorded which). This receptor was identified in a woman aged 25 to 39 who had recovered from COVID-19. The chain links TRBV5-1 to TRBJ2-5; 7 bases match TRBD1. CDR3 DNA sequence: TGCGCCAGCAGCTTAGGGGGCGCGAGGCAAGAGACCCAGTACTTC. Its protein product is CASSLGGARQETQYF.